The TCR beta chain under discussion was sequenced for a study of graft-versus-host responses after intestinal transplantation. About the study: Anti-thymocyte globulin was used for induction in all recipients, who then took tacrolimus and steroids for roughly three years. Study observations and caveats: Elevated graft-versus-host to host-versus-graft clonal ratios in allografts were recorded for patients with graft-donor T cell macrochimerism. Declining HvG levels early post-transplant were linked to peak circulating GvH clone levels. The authors found GvH clones in recipient marrow, some appearing first in ileum or blood.

Profiling relied on immunoSEQ multiplex PCR, and the TCRdb table lists in-frame clones only, not all of them. The table records about 73,000 clones, 90% of them present only once. Germline CDR1 reads SGHNT; CDR2 reads YENEEA. The V and J ends lost 2 bases and 7 bases respectively, with 13 bases between them. CDR3 length: 14 residues. To note about this clone: Its target is unknown.

This TCR was sampled from a human donor who was the organ donor for an intestinal transplant. The V gene is TRBV11-3, the J gene TRBJ2-3; D might be TRBD1 (5 bases). Source: unstimulated CD8+ T cells sorted from spleen or lymph node cells, taken before transplant. CDR3 sequence reads: CASSLSPDRNTQYF. The CDR3 DNA reads as TGTGCCAGCAGCTTATCACCTGACAGAAATACGCAGTATTTT. The variable domain in full, completed from reference TRBV11-3 and TRBJ2-3, reads EAGVVQSPRYKIIEKKQPVAFWCNPISGHNTLYWYLQNLGQGPELLIRYENEEAVDDSQLPKDRFSAERLKGVDSTLKIQPAELGDSAVYLCASSLSPDRNTQYFGPGTRLTVL.